A selection of T cell receptor beta chains follows, all from one sample in a study of chemoradiotherapy in HPV16-positive cancers. The table came from immunoSEQ multiplex PCR; TCRdb's copy has only in-frame clones and leaves some out. The sample has approximately 650 clones; about 85% are singletons. This material consisted of tumor tissue, taken from a patient who underwent chemoradiotherapy. The receptors come from a human donor with HPV-associated anogenital cancer. The CDR3 runs from the conserved cysteine through the conserved F or W. D genes are given only for firm matches. Part of the rows lack a size; the others show once, few, many or a class for expanded clones.

J gene	V gene	clone size	D gene	CDR3 protein	CDR3 DNA
TRBJ2-7	TRBV7-9	NA	NA	CASSDLLRGTYEQYF	TGTGCCAGCAGCGACCTCCTGAGGGGGACCTACGAGCAGTACTTC
TRBJ1-1	TRBV19	NA	NA	CASRTLGGAGTEAFF	TGTGCCAGTAGAACCTTGGGCGGGGCGGGCACTGAAGCTTTCTTT
TRBJ2-4	TRBV30	NA	NA	CAWSVHGIKNIQYF	TGTGCCTGGAGTGTTCACGGGATCAAAAACATTCAGTACTTC
TRBJ2-5	TRBV30	NA	NA	CAWSPGFQETQYF	TGTGCCTGGAGTCCCGGGTTCCAAGAGACCCAGTACTTC
TRBJ2-7	TRBV6-5	NA	NA	CASSYSSRDHEQYF	TGTGCCAGCAGTTACTCGAGTAGGGATCACGAGCAGTACTTC
TRBJ1-2	TRBV7-9	NA	NA	CASSLGGTNYGYTF	TGTGCCAGCAGCTTAGGTGGGACTAACTATGGCTACACCTTC
TRBJ2-7	TRBV18	NA	NA	CASSPDRNYEQYF	TGTGCCAGCTCACCTGACAGAAACTACGAGCAGTACTTC
TRBJ2-1	TRBV6-5	NA	NA	CASSPRWGPGNEQFF	TGTGCCAGCAGTCCCCGATGGGGGCCGGGTAATGAGCAGTTCTTC
TRBJ2-7	TRBV5-6	NA	NA	CASSLGQLPYEQYF	TGTGCCAGCAGCTTGGGCCAGTTACCCTACGAGCAGTACTTC
TRBJ1-5	TRBV28	NA	NA	CASSLTWVNQPQHF	TGTGCCAGCAGTTTAACATGGGTCAATCAGCCCCAGCATTTT
TRBJ1-2	TRBV5-6	NA	TRBD1	CASSPQGVYGYTF	TGTGCCAGCAGCCCACAGGGGGTCTATGGCTACACCTTC
TRBJ1-2	TRBV2	NA	TRBD1	CASGDRGRGYTF	TGTGCCAGCGGGGACAGGGGGCGCGGCTACACCTTC
TRBJ1-1	TRBV18	NA	TRBD1	CASSPPDRAAEAFF	TGTGCCAGCTCCCCTCCGGACAGGGCGGCTGAAGCTTTCTTT
TRBJ2-6	TRBV7-8	NA	NA	CASSCESYPQSRANVLTF	TGTGCCAGCAGCTGTGAATCTTACCCACAAAGTCGGGCCAACGTCCTGACTTTC
TRBJ2-1	TRBV7-9	NA	NA	CASSLDDFYNEQFF	TGTGCCAGCAGCTTAGATGACTTCTACAATGAGCAGTTCTTC
TRBJ2-1	TRBV29-1	NA	TRBD2	CSVGYSGGEQFF	TGCAGCGTGGGGTATAGCGGGGGGGAGCAGTTCTTC
TRBJ1-5	TRBV28	once	NA	CASSLETSNQPQHF	TGTGCCAGCAGTCTCGAGACTAGCAATCAGCCCCAGCATTTT
TRBJ2-1	TRBV7-2	NA	NA	CASSSQGWSYNEQFF	TGTGCCAGCAGCTCACAGGGCTGGTCCTACAATGAGCAGTTCTTC
TRBJ2-7	TRBV4-2	NA	TRBD2	CASSQDGAGGNYEQYF	TGTGCCAGCAGCCAAGATGGGGCGGGAGGGAACTACGAGCAGTACTTC
TRBJ2-3	TRBV19	NA	NA	CASSTRRGNTDTQYF	TGTGCCAGTAGTACCCGAAGGGGCAACACAGATACGCAGTATTTT
TRBJ2-5	TRBV2	once	NA	CASSPVPGGETQYF	TGTGCCAGCAGCCCCGTCCCGGGCGGGGAGACCCAGTACTTC
TRBJ1-2	TRBV29-1	NA	TRBD1	CSVGGDRGRIGYGYTF	TGCAGCGTTGGGGGGGACAGGGGGCGAATCGGCTATGGCTACACCTTC
TRBJ2-1	TRBV28	NA	NA	CASSLFGPSYNEQFF	TGTGCCAGCAGTTTATTCGGGCCGTCCTACAATGAGCAGTTCTTC
TRBJ2-7	TRBV4-2	once	NA	CASSQDGNKVYEQYF	TGTGCCAGCAGCCAAGATGGGAATAAAGTCTACGAGCAGTACTTC
TRBJ2-2	TRBV5-1	NA	NA	CASGRTVTNTGELFF	TGCGCCAGCGGAAGGACGGTTACGAACACCGGGGAGCTGTTTTTT
TRBJ2-7	TRBV5-1	NA	NA	CASTTGASDLYEQYF	TGCGCCAGCACTACCGGCGCGTCGGACCTCTACGAGCAGTACTTC
TRBJ1-2	TRBV6-5	NA	NA	CASRRAPGTHGYTF	TGTGCCAGCCGCCGAGCCCCCGGGACGCATGGCTACACCTTC
TRBJ2-5	TRBV11-2	few	NA	CASSAPGTQETQYF	TGTGCCAGCAGCGCCCCCGGGACCCAAGAGACCCAGTACTTC
TRBJ2-5	TRBV15	NA	TRBD2	CATSRGGGRQETQYF	TGTGCCACCAGCAGGGGGGGAGGGCGCCAAGAGACCCAGTACTTC
TRBJ1-3	TRBV5-6	NA	NA	CASSFGIPGAFGNTIYF	TGTGCCAGCAGCTTTGGAATTCCGGGAGCCTTTGGGAACACCATATATTTT
TRBJ2-3	TRBV15	NA	NA	CATSRQGFTDTQYF	TGTGCCACCAGCAGACAGGGGTTCACAGATACGCAGTATTTT
TRBJ1-2	TRBV5-1	NA	TRBD1	CASSGGQGSFYGYTF	TGCGCCAGCAGCGGGGGACAGGGCTCTTTCTATGGCTACACCTTC
TRBJ2-1	TRBV5-1	NA	NA	CASSSSLYNEQFF	TGCGCCAGCAGCTCATCACTTTACAATGAGCAGTTCTTC
TRBJ1-5	TRBV5-1	NA	TRBD1	CASSLGPGTGNQPQHF	TGCGCCAGCAGCTTGGGCCCCGGGACAGGAAATCAGCCCCAGCATTTT
TRBJ1-1	TRBV4-1	NA	NA	CASSQFETGNTEAFF	TGCGCCAGCAGCCAGTTCGAGACAGGGAACACTGAAGCTTTCTTT
TRBJ1-1	TRBV4-1	NA	NA	CASSQPTRSDGTEAFF	TGCGCCAGCAGCCAACCGACCCGCTCGGACGGGACTGAAGCTTTCTTT
TRBJ2-3	TRBV7-9	NA	TRBD2	CASSILKAGGTDTQYF	TGTGCCAGCAGCATCCTGAAAGCGGGAGGCACAGATACGCAGTATTTT
TRBJ2-5	TRBV19	NA	NA	CASSRVAETGETQYF	TGTGCCAGTAGTCGTGTAGCGGAGACAGGAGAGACCCAGTACTTC
TRBJ2-2	TRBV5-4	once	TRBD2	CASSLASGGGTGELFF	TGTGCCAGCAGCTTGGCTAGCGGGGGGGGCACCGGGGAGCTGTTTTTT
TRBJ1-1	TRBV27	NA	NA	CASRTGSTEAFF	TGTGCCAGCAGAACAGGGAGCACTGAAGCTTTCTTT
TRBJ2-1	TRBV5-4	NA	TRBD2	CASSYDSGGAAEQFF	TGTGCCAGCAGCTATGATAGCGGGGGGGCCGCTGAGCAGTTCTTC
TRBJ2-1	TRBV5-1	NA	TRBD2	CASSLWERGLSYNEQFF	TGCGCCAGCAGCTTGTGGGAGCGGGGCCTATCTTACAATGAGCAGTTCTTC
TRBJ2-3	TRBV18	NA	NA	CASSPDHWDTQYF	TGTGCCAGCTCACCCGACCATTGGGATACGCAGTATTTT
TRBJ2-3	TRBV6-5	NA	NA	CASSRTGTDTQYF	TGTGCCAGCAGCCGAACAGGGACAGATACGCAGTATTTT
TRBJ2-3	TRBV27	few	NA	CASSFAITDTQYF	TGTGCCAGCAGTTTCGCCATCACAGATACGCAGTATTTT
TRBJ1-5	TRBV27	NA	TRBD1	CASSPGTGGGQPQHF	TGTGCCAGCAGTCCCGGGACAGGGGGCGGTCAGCCCCAGCATTTT
TRBJ2-1	TRBV19	NA	NA	CATRDRAYNEQFF	TGTGCCACCCGAGACCGAGCCTACAATGAGCAGTTCTTC
TRBJ2-3	TRBV30	NA	TRBD2	CAWADGTSPADTQYF	TGTGCCTGGGCGGACGGGACTAGCCCCGCAGATACGCAGTATTTT